This is a list of T cell receptor beta chains from one sample in a study of blood T cell repertoires in COVID-19. Sequencing used immunoSEQ multiplex PCR; TCRdb keeps in-frame clones, though not all of them. The table has under 250,000 clones, over 80% seen once. Sequenced sample: PBMCs or T cells enriched from blood (not recorded which). Receptors originate from a woman in her twenties or thirties with acute COVID-19. Both conserved end residues are part of each CDR3. A D gene is named only where the DNA matches it firmly. Some rows mark clone size as missing; the rest say once, few, many or name a class of expanded clone.

v_gene	abundance	j_gene	len	d_gene	CDR3aa	CDR3nt
TRBV6-5	-	TRBJ1-1	12	-	CASSSTTGEAFF	TGTGCCAGCAGTTCCACCACGGGTGAAGCTTTCTTT
TRBV14	-	TRBJ1-1	13	-	CASSASMNTEAFF	TGTGCCAGCAGCGCCTCTATGAACACTGAAGCTTTCTTT
TRBV25-1	-	TRBJ1-3	14	-	CASSVTEPGNTIYF	TGTGCCAGCAGTGTGACAGAGCCTGGAAACACCATATATTTT
TRBV10-2	-	TRBJ1-2	12	-	CASGGGWYGYTF	TGCGCCAGCGGCGGAGGATGGTATGGCTACACCTTC
TRBV11-2	-	TRBJ1-4	15	TRBD1	CASSTNRGRFEKLFF	TGTGCCAGCAGCACAAACAGGGGAAGGTTCGAAAAACTGTTTTTT
TRBV5-1	-	TRBJ1-1	14	-	CASSQAPAAAEAFF	TGCGCCAGCAGCCAAGCCCCGGCGGCCGCTGAAGCTTTCTTT
TRBV25-1	-	TRBJ2-3	11	-	CASSSRGTQYF	TGTGCCAGCAGTTCCCGAGGTACGCAGTATTTT
TRBV3-1/TRBV3-2	-	TRBJ2-7	14	-	CASSQGTGAYEQYF	TGTGCCAGCAGCCAAGGGACGGGGGCCTACGAGCAGTACTTC
TRBV19	-	TRBJ1-2	15	TRBD1	CASSSAGGKIYGYTF	TGTGCCAGTAGTTCCGCAGGGGGCAAGATCTATGGCTACACCTTC
TRBV5-8	-	TRBJ2-3	16	TRBD2	CASTLGRTSGGDTQYF	TGTGCCAGCACCCTTGGGCGGACTAGCGGGGGAGATACGCAGTATTTT
TRBV12-3/TRBV12-4	-	TRBJ2-1	13	TRBD2	CASSRPGGNEQFF	TGTGCCAGCAGTAGACCGGGAGGGAATGAGCAGTTCTTC
TRBV6-2/TRBV6-3	-	TRBJ2-1	15	TRBD1	CASSSWDRGHNEQFF	TGTGCCAGCAGTTCTTGGGACAGGGGTCACAATGAGCAGTTCTTC
TRBV5-1	-	TRBJ2-3	14	-	CASSLTGSGDTQYF	TGCGCCAGCAGCTTGACCGGGTCGGGAGATACGCAGTATTTT
TRBV10-3	-	TRBJ1-1	15	-	CAISGELGGGTEAFF	TGTGCCATCAGTGGGGAATTGGGGGGTGGGACTGAAGCTTTCTTT
TRBV6-2/TRBV6-3	-	TRBJ1-1	13	-	CASSIDGAWGAFF	TGTGCCAGCAGTATCGATGGGGCTTGGGGAGCTTTCTTT
TRBV30	-	TRBJ2-7	12	-	CAWSRGSYEQYF	TGTGCCTGGAGTAGAGGATCCTACGAGCAGTACTTC
TRBV7-6	-	TRBJ1-4	18	-	CASSLAEEGERPNEKLFF	TGTGCCAGCAGCTTAGCGGAGGAGGGTGAGCGGCCTAATGAAAAACTGTTTTTT
TRBV30	-	TRBJ1-2	12	-	CAWSVLRGGYTF	TGTGCCTGGAGTGTACTTCGGGGAGGCTACACCTTC
TRBV10-3	once	TRBJ1-6	14	-	CASRLGSEGSPLHF	TGTGCCAGCCGCCTAGGTTCGGAAGGATCACCCCTCCACTTT